What follows is one T cell receptor (beta chain) and its context. This sample was taken from a study of blood T cell repertoires in COVID-19. Study information: The origin of the acute and convalescent COVID-19 samples was the United States, Italy and Spain. T cells, B-cell-depleted T cells, or PBMCs provided the cDNA or gDNA that served as material.

Per the authors' pipeline: Reference gene primer amplification in the assay estimated nucleated cell counts. Profiling relied on immunoSEQ multiplex PCR, and the TCRdb table lists in-frame clones only, not all of them. V and J calls and clone size are as listed in that table; D and trimming were resolved from the DNA. The sample yields some 200,000 clones, about 85% seen once. Germline CDR1 and CDR2: LGHNT and FRNRAP. Trimming stripped 4 bases from V and 7 bases from J, with 7 bases between. The CDR3 extends over 12 amino acids. Sequenced input: peripheral blood. The V gene is TRBV12-5, the J gene TRBJ2-2; D is perhaps TRBD1 (5 bases). This receptor was obtained from a woman older than 75 with acute or convalescent COVID-19. DNA for the CDR3: TGTGCTAGTGGTTGGGGCTTCGGGGAGCTGTTTTTT. Translation gives CASGWGFGELFF.